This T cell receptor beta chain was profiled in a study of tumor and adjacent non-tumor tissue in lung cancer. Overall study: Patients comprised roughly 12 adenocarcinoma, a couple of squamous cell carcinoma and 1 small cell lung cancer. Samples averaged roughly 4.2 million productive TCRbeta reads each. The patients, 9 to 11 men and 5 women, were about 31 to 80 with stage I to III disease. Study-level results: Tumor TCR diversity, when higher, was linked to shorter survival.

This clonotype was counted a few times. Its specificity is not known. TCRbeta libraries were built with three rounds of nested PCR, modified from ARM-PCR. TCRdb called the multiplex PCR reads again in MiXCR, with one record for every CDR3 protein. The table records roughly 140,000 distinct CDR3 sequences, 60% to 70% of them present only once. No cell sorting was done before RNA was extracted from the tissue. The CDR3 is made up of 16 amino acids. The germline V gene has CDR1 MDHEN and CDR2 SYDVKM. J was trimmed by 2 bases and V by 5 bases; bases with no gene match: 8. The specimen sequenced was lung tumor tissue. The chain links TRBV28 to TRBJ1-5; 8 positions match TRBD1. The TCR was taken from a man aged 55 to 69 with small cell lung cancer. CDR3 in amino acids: CASSTGQGGGNQPQHF. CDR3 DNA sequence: TGTGCCAGCAGTACCGGACAGGGCGGAGGCAATCAGCCCCAGCATTTT.